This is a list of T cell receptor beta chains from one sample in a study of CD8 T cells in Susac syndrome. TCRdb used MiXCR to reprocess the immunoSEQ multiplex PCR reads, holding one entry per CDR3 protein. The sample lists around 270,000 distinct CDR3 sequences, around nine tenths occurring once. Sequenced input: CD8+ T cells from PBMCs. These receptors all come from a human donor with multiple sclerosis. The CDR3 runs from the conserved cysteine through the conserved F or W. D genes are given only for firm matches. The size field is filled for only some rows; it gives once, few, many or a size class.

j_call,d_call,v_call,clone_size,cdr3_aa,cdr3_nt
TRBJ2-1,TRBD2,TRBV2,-,CAITGTSGANEQFF,TGTGCCATTACCGGGACTAGCGGGGCCAATGAGCAGTTCTTC
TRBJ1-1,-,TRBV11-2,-,CASSLLAPPKSNTEAFF,TGTGCCAGCAGCTTACTAGCCCCCCCAAAATCGAACACTGAAGCTTTCTTT
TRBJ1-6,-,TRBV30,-,CAWSVGGWDSPLHF,TGTGCCTGGAGTGTGGGAGGATGGGATTCACCCCTCCACTTT
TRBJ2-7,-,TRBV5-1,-,CASSLGTFYYEQYF,TGCGCCAGCAGCTTAGGGACGTTCTACTACGAGCAGTACTTC
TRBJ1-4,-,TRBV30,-,CAWTGWTNEKLFF,TGTGCCTGGACCGGATGGACTAATGAAAAACTGTTTTTT
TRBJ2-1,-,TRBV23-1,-,CASSPGRDRSPYNEQFF,TGCGCCAGCAGTCCGGGAAGGGATCGCTCGCCCTACAATGAGCAGTTCTTC
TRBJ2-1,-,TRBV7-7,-,CASSLFPIPIEQFF,TGTGCTAGCAGCTTATTTCCTATTCCTATTGAGCAGTTCTTC
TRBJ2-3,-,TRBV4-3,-,CASSQDSMSTDTQYF,TGCGCCAGCAGCCAAGATTCGATGAGCACAGATACGCAGTATTTT
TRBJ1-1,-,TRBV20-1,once,CSARDLREANTEAFF,TGCAGTGCTAGAGATCTCAGGGAGGCTAACACTGAAGCTTTCTTT
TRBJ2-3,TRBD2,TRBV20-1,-,CSANGLAGARSATDTQYF,TGCAGTGCTAACGGACTAGCGGGGGCTCGTTCGGCCACAGATACGCAGTATTTT
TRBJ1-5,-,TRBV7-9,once,CASSLDVGANQPQHF,TGTGCCAGCAGCTTAGATGTGGGGGCCAATCAGCCCCAGCATTTT
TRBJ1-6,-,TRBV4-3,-,CASSQVGADDRSPLHF,TGCGCCAGCAGCCAAGTGGGGGCGGATGATCGTTCACCCCTCCACTTT
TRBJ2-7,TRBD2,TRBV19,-,CASSIGGLADIEQYF,TGTGCCAGTAGTATAGGGGGACTAGCGGACATAGAGCAGTACTTC
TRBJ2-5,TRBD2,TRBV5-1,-,CASQAGLTSGIQETQYF,TGCGCCAGCCAGGCTGGGCTGACTAGCGGGATCCAAGAGACCCAGTACTTC
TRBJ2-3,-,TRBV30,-,CAWTAWGDTQYF,TGTGCCTGGACCGCCTGGGGAGATACGCAGTATTTT
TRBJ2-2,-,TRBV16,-,CASSPSNAGELFF,TGTGCCAGCAGTCCAAGTAACGCCGGGGAGCTGTTTTTT
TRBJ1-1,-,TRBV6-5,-,CASSPTQVNTEAFF,TGTGCCAGCAGCCCCACCCAGGTGAACACTGAAGCTTTCTTT
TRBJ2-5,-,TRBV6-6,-,CASSYVEIRETQYF,TGTGCCAGCAGTTACGTGGAGATCCGAGAGACCCAGTACTTC
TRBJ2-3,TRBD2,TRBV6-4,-,CASSDSATSADTQYF,TGTGCCAGCAGTGACTCTGCGACTAGCGCAGATACGCAGTATTTT
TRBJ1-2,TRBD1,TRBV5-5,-,CASSLTETGVYGYTF,TGTGCCAGCAGCTTAACCGAAACAGGGGTCTATGGCTACACCTTC
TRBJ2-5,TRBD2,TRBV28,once,CASSDRLAGDSGTQYF,TGTGCCAGCAGTGATCGACTAGCGGGGGACTCTGGGACCCAGTACTTC
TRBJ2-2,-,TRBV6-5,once,CASSYPTGDSQTGELFF,TGTGCCAGCAGTTACCCAACGGGGGACAGTCAAACCGGGGAGCTGTTTTTT
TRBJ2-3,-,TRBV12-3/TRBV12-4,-,CASSLSGGFTDTQYF,TGTGCCAGCAGTTTATCCGGCGGATTCACAGATACGCAGTATTTT
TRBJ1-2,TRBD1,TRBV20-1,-,CSARLDGQGPDGYTF,TGCAGTGCTAGACTGGATGGACAGGGACCCGATGGCTACACCTTC
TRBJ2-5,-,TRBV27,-,CASREYGAGPAQETQYF,TGTGCCAGCAGAGAGTACGGGGCAGGGCCGGCCCAAGAGACCCAGTACTTC
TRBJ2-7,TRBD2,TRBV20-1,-,CSAAKGLGFDEQYF,TGCAGTGCTGCCAAAGGACTAGGGTTCGACGAGCAGTACTTC
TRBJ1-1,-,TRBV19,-,CASSASIGGDTEAFF,TGTGCCAGTAGCGCCTCTATAGGGGGGGACACTGAAGCTTTCTTT
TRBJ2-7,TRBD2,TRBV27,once,CASSLSRTSGGYEQYF,TGTGCCAGCAGTTTATCCCGGACTAGCGGGGGGTACGAGCAGTACTTC
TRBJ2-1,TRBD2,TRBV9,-,CASSVGTSRNEQFF,TGTGCCAGCAGCGTAGGGACTAGCCGCAATGAGCAGTTCTTC
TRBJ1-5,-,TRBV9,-,CASSVGSGLSNQPQHF,TGTGCCAGCAGCGTAGGGTCCGGGTTGAGCAATCAGCCCCAGCATTTT
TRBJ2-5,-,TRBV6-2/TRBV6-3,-,CASKQAGETQYF,TGTGCCAGTAAACAAGCCGGAGAGACCCAGTACTTC
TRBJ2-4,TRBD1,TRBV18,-,CASSPEDRGTENIQYF,TGTGCCAGCTCACCAGAGGACAGGGGTACCGAAAACATTCAGTACTTC
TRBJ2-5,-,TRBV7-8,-,CASITAPSGGRPSETQYF,TGTGCCAGCATCACCGCGCCCTCAGGGGGGAGACCCTCAGAGACCCAGTACTTC
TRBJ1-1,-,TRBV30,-,CAWSSFLNTEAFF,TGTGCCTGGAGTTCTTTCTTGAACACTGAAGCTTTCTTT
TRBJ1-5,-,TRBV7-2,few,CASSLTQGTGQPQHF,TGTGCCAGCAGCTTAACACAGGGTACTGGTCAGCCCCAGCATTTT
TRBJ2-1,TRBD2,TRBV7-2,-,CASSLTTSGISYNEQFF,TGTGCCAGCAGCTTAACGACTAGCGGAATATCCTACAATGAGCAGTTCTTC
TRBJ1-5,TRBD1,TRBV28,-,CASRLDRYSEYSNQPQHF,TGTGCCAGCCGCCTGGACAGGTACTCCGAGTATAGCAATCAGCCCCAGCATTTT
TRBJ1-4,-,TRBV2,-,CASRGGINEKLFF,TGTGCCAGCAGGGGCGGGATCAATGAAAAACTGTTTTTT
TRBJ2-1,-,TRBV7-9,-,CASSLPPDYNEQFF,TGTGCCAGCAGCTTACCGCCGGACTACAATGAGCAGTTCTTC
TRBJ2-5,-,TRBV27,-,CASSLGARVETQYF,TGTGCCAGCAGTTTAGGGGCTAGGGTCGAGACCCAGTACTTC
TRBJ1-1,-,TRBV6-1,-,CASTATVNTEAFF,TGTGCCAGCACGGCGACGGTGAACACTGAAGCTTTCTTT
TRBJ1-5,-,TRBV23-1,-,CATHRADQPQHF,TGCGCCACCCACAGGGCCGATCAGCCCCAGCATTTT
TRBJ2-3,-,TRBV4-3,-,CASSQEAPTDTQYF,TGCGCCAGCAGCCAAGAGGCCCCCACAGATACGCAGTATTTT
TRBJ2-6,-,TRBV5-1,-,CASRDISGRGANVLTF,TGCGCCAGCAGAGACATTTCAGGGCGAGGGGCCAACGTCCTGACTTTC
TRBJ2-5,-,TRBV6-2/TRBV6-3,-,CASSGDEETQYF,TGTGCCAGCAGCGGGGATGAAGAGACCCAGTACTTC
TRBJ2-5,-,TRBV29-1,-,CSVLEWIGETQYF,TGCAGCGTTTTGGAGTGGATTGGGGAGACCCAGTACTTC
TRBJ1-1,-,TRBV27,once,CASSPRANTEAFF,TGTGCCAGCAGTCCCAGGGCAAACACTGAAGCTTTCTTT
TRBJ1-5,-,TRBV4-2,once,CASSQGGRGEQPQHF,TGTGCCAGCAGCCAAGGTGGGAGGGGGGAACAGCCCCAGCATTTT
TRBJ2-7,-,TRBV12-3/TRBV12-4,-,CASSSGAPYEQYF,TGTGCCAGCAGTTCCGGGGCACCATACGAGCAGTACTTC
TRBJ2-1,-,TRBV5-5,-,CASRPRGWDEQFF,TGTGCCAGCAGACCCAGGGGTTGGGATGAGCAGTTCTTC
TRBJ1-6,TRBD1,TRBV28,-,CASSLVIIDRVGSPLHF,TGTGCCAGCAGTTTGGTCATAATAGACAGGGTTGGTTCACCCCTCCACTTT
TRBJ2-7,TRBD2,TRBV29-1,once,CSAGLAGPHEQYF,TGCAGCGCCGGACTAGCGGGTCCTCACGAGCAGTACTTC
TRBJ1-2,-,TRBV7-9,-,CASSLVGATGLGGYTF,TGTGCCAGCAGCTTAGTAGGAGCCACAGGGTTGGGTGGCTACACCTTC
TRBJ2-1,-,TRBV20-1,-,CSASPLRRPTYNEQFF,TGCAGTGCTTCCCCCCTTAGGAGGCCAACTTACAATGAGCAGTTCTTC
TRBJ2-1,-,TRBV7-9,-,CASSTGAPGYNEQFF,TGTGCCAGCAGCACGGGAGCCCCGGGATACAATGAGCAGTTCTTC
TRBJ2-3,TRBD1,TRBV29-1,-,CSVDPTGVTSTDTQYF,TGCAGCGTAGACCCTACAGGGGTCACTAGCACAGATACGCAGTATTTT
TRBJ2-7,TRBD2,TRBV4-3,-,CASSQAFTGGSSYEQYF,TGCGCCAGCAGCCAAGCCTTTACGGGAGGGAGCTCCTACGAGCAGTACTTC
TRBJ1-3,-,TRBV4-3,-,CASSQGEWLGNTIYF,TGCGCCAGCAGCCAAGGGGAGTGGCTCGGAAACACCATATATTTT
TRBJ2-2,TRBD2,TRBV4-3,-,CASSQEEGAGGTGELFF,TGCGCCAGCAGCCAAGAGGAGGGAGCGGGGGGTACCGGGGAGCTGTTTTTT